The 25 T cell receptor beta chains given below trace back to one sample, sequenced in a study of cytomegalovirus exposure and HLA in healthy donors. The study ran its PCR with 60 Vbeta and 13 Jbeta primers. The table came from immunoSEQ multiplex PCR; TCRdb's copy has only in-frame clones and leaves some out. The sample has 100,000 to 150,000 clones, 80% seen once; the top ten hold around 8%. Sample: PBMCs. These receptors all come from a female donor in good health and CMV-seropositive.

This clone was picked up a small number of times. The CDR3 nucleotides are TGTGCCAGCAGCGACGGGACAGGGGGGGAAAAACTGTTTTTT. It is translated as CASSDGTGGEKLFF. V and J are TRBV5-5 and TRBJ1-4; 11 nucleotides line up with TRBD1. With V trimmed by 4 bases and J by 8 bases, 4 bases remained unmatched. Germline V gives CDR1 SGHKS, CDR2 YYEKEE (reference sequence). CDR3 length equals 14 residues.

The chain couples TRBV7-3 to TRBJ2-1; weak D call: TRBD2 (5 bases). V shed 4 bases and J shed 2 bases, with 15 bases lying between them. The CDR3 extends over 16 amino acids. Germline assignment: CDR1 SGHTA and CDR2 FQGTGA. CDR3 region: CASSSATGLPYNEQFF. The DNA for the CDR3 is TGTGCCAGCAGCTCAGCGACTGGACTTCCCTACAATGAGCAGTTCTTC.

V gene TRBV5-4 combines with J gene TRBJ2-3; TRBD2 matches at 12 bases. The CDR3 is 16 residues long. V trimming: 4 bases; J trimming: 4 bases; junction bases outside the gene matches: 7. Per germline, CDR1 SGHNT and CDR2 YYREEE (reference sequence). The CDR3 region has the DNA TGTGCCAGCAGCGAGCGACTAGCGGGGGCCCCAGATACGCAGTATTTT. Residues: CASSERLAGAPDTQYF.

The rearrangement joins TRBV7-9 to TRBJ2-3; unclear D gene. Germline V gives CDR1 SEHNR, CDR2 FQNEAQ (reference sequence). This CDR3 has 14 amino acids. V was trimmed by 1 base and J by 6 bases, leaving 11 bases between them. The CDR3 DNA sequence: TGTGCCAGCAGCTTAGGGTTGGCATCGGATACGCAGTATTTT. It is translated as CASSLGLASDTQYF.

The gene calls are TRBV18 and TRBJ1-5, with TRBD1 matching 8 bases. V shed 3 bases, J shed 2 bases, and the junction held 0 bases outside the gene matches. Germline CDR1 reads KGHSH; CDR2 reads LQKENI. The CDR3 length is 14 residues. The chain's CDR3 is CASSPGQGNQPQHF. The CDR3 nucleotides are TGTGCCAGCTCACCGGGACAGGGCAATCAGCCCCAGCATTTT. The full variable domain, with the rest looked up from reference TRBV18 and TRBJ1-5, is NAGVMQNPRHLVRRRGQEARLRCSPMKGHSHVYWYRQLPEEGLKFMVYLQKENIIDESGMPKERFSAEFPKEGPSILRIQQVVRGDSAAYFCASSPGQGNQPQHFGDGTRLSIL.

V usage is TRBV10-3 and J usage is TRBJ2-7; no clear D. Trimming left V 2 bases short and J 6 bases short, with 14 bases between. The germline V gene has CDR1 ENHRY and CDR2 SYGVKD. The CDR3 contains 14 residues. The CDR3 reads CAISEGRQFGEQYF. The CDR3 nucleotides read TGTGCCATCAGTGAGGGCAGGCAGTTCGGCGAGCAGTACTTC.

V gene TRBV28 combines with J gene TRBJ2-7; D possibly corresponds to TRBD1 (6 bases). V shed 2 bases and J shed 5 bases, with 16 bases lying between them. This CDR3 contains 15 residues. Looked up from germline, CDR1 is MDHEN and CDR2 is SYDVKM. CDR3 amino acids: CASSLRQVVGNEQYF. As DNA, the CDR3 is TGTGCCAGCAGTTTAAGACAGGTGGTGGGAAACGAGCAGTACTTC. Filled out from reference TRBV28 and TRBJ2-7, the complete variable domain reads DVKVTQSSRYLVKRTGEKVFLECVQDMDHENMFWYRQDPGLGLRLIYFSYDVKMKEKGDIPEGYSVSREKKERFSLILESASTNQTSMYLCASSLRQVVGNEQYFGPGTRLTVT.

This chain uses TRBV27 with TRBJ1-1; D is undetermined. The CDR3 runs 13 residues. Between the trimmed V and J ends, which lost 8 bases and 2 bases, there was a span of 12 bases. Germline V gene lookup returns CDR1 MNHEY and CDR2 SMNVEV (reference sequence). CDR3 residues: CASRMTSNTEAFF. The CDR3 region has the DNA TGTGCCAGCCGAATGACAAGTAACACTGAAGCTTTCTTT.

V gene TRBV15 combines with J gene TRBJ1-1; D not certain. There are 14 residues in the CDR3. V was clipped by 1 base and J by 5 bases, with 11 bases between them. CDR1 is LNHNV, CDR2 YYDKDF, per germline (reference sequence). In DNA form, the CDR3 reads TGTGCCACCAGCAGAGCGTCGGGGTATACTGAAGCTTTCTTT. It is translated as CATSRASGYTEAFF.

The chain joins TRBV7-2 to TRBJ2-1, with D possibly TRBD2 on 5 matching bases. Trimming pared 0 bases from V and 0 bases from J, leaving 15 bases between. Germline V gene lookup returns CDR1 SGHTA and CDR2 FQGNSA. The length of the CDR3 is 18 residues. The CDR3 is CASSLAHRLQSSYNEQFF. In DNA form, the CDR3 reads TGTGCCAGCAGCTTAGCGCACAGACTACAAAGCTCCTACAATGAGCAGTTCTTC.

The CDR3 protein is CAWTRPENYGYTF. In DNA, the CDR3 is TGTGCCTGGACCCGGCCGGAGAACTATGGCTACACCTTC. V gene TRBV30 combines with J gene TRBJ1-2; D is undetermined. Germline V gene data show CDR1 as GTSNPN and CDR2 as SVGIG (reference sequence). The ends were cut back, 4 bases at V and 2 bases at J, with 11 bases in the middle. This CDR3 contains 13 residues. Together with reference TRBV30 and TRBJ1-2, the CDR3 gives the full variable domain: SQTIHQWPATLVQPVGSPLSLECTVEGTSNPNLYWYRQAAGRGLQLLFYSVGIGQISSEVPQNLSASRPQDRQFILSSKKLLLSDSGFYLCAWTRPENYGYTFGSGTRLTVV.

The chain is built from TRBV19 and TRBJ1-2, with a possible D match to TRBD1 (6 bases). Trimming pared 7 bases from V and 0 bases from J, leaving 12 bases between. The CDR3 totals 14 residues. Germline CDR1 and CDR2: LNHDA and SQIVND (reference sequence). CDR3 region: CASTPQGTNYGYTF. CDR3 bases: TGTGCCAGTACTCCCCAGGGGACTAACTATGGCTACACCTTC.

The chain employs TRBV30 and TRBJ2-5; weak D call: TRBD1 (7 bases). The CDR3 runs to 13 residues. Germline CDR1 GTSNPN, CDR2 SVGIG (reference sequence). Deletions cut 1 base from V and 7 bases from J, with 13 bases between. The CDR3 spells CAWSGQGSGTQYF. The CDR3 DNA reads as TGTGCCTGGAGTGGACAGGGTAGCGGGACCCAGTACTTC.

There are a few counts of this clone. This chain links TRBV6-1 with TRBJ2-1; TRBD2 matches 9 bases. This CDR3 region has 15 residues. Germline loops: CDR1 MNHNS, CDR2 SASEGT. V was clipped by 1 base and J by 7 bases; unmatched bases: 5. CDR3: CASSEERGVGNEQFF. The CDR3 DNA sequence: TGTGCCAGCAGTGAAGAGCGGGGGGTGGGGAATGAGCAGTTCTTC.

The CDR3 here is CASRRGDTQYF. The CDR3 nucleotides are TGTGCCAGCAGGCGTGGAGATACGCAGTATTTT. This chain links TRBV2 with TRBJ2-3; no clear D gene. Germline CDR1 SNHLY, CDR2 FYNNEI. The V end lost 6 bases, the J end lost 5 bases, and 6 bases lay between the germline ends. There are 11 residues in the CDR3. The complete variable domain, with remaining parts taken from reference TRBV2 and TRBJ2-3, reads EPEVTQTPSHQVTQMGQEVILRCVPISNHLYFYWYRQILGQKVEFLVSFYNNEISEKSEIFDDQFSVERPDGSNFTLKIRSTKLEDSAMYFCASRRGDTQYFGPGTRLTVL.

The chain has TRBV7-9 and TRBJ1-1; 7 positions match TRBD1. Germline CDR1 SEHNR, CDR2 FQNEAQ (reference sequence). The CDR3 is 14 amino acids. V gave up 5 bases and J gave up 0 bases; unmatched junction bases: 3. The CDR3 loop reads CASSPDRLNTEAFF. CDR3 sequence (DNA): TGTGCCAGCAGCCCGGACAGGTTGAACACTGAAGCTTTCTTT. The entire variable domain, with the rest obtained from reference TRBV7-9 and TRBJ1-1, is as follows: DTGVSQNPRHKITKRGQNVTFRCDPISEHNRLYWYRQTLGQGPEFLTYFQNEAQLEKSRLLSDRFSAERPKGSFSTLEIQRTEQGDSAMYLCASSPDRLNTEAFFGQGTRLTVV.

The gene calls are TRBV4-2 and TRBJ1-3; 7 bases align to TRBD1. V shed 3 bases, J shed 2 bases, and the junction held 7 bases outside the gene matches. This CDR3 region has 16 residues. Germline V lookup: CDR1 LGHNA, CDR2 YNFKEQ. CDR3 residues: CASSQNRGGAGNTIYF. The CDR3, as DNA: TGTGCCAGCAGCCAGAACAGGGGAGGAGCTGGAAACACCATATATTTT.

The gene calls are TRBV28 and TRBJ1-5, with D hard to call. In germline, CDR1 is MDHEN, CDR2 SYDVKM. The V gene lost 4 bases and the J gene lost 10 bases, with 17 bases spanning the gap. The CDR3 extends over 14 amino acids. This CDR3 reads CASSSPTGIVPQHF. In nucleotides, the CDR3 is TGTGCCAGCAGTTCCCCTACGGGGATTGTCCCCCAGCATTTT.

V is TRBV9 and J is TRBJ1-5, with TRBD1 matching over 8 bases. CDR1 is SGDLS and CDR2 is YYNGEE in the germline V gene. The CDR3 spans 16 residues. J gave up 5 bases and V 5 bases, and 12 bases lay outside the gene matches. CDR3 in DNA: TGTGCCAGCAGTAAGACAGGGGAGGGGTGGGATCAGCCCCAGCATTTT. Its protein is CASSKTGEGWDQPQHF.

This clone has only one observation. This chain connects TRBV18 to TRBJ2-5; D is possibly TRBD1 (6 bases). Germline CDR1 reads KGHSH; CDR2 reads LQKENI. V lost 0 bases to trimming and J lost 2 bases, with 10 bases between them. The CDR3 spans 15 residues. CDR3 amino acids: CASSPPGQPQETQYF. CDR3 sequence (DNA): TGTGCCAGCTCACCACCGGGACAACCTCAAGAGACCCAGTACTTC.

The chain has TRBV30 and TRBJ2-3; the match to TRBD2 covers 7 bases. This CDR3 has 15 residues. Looked up from germline, CDR1 is GTSNPN and CDR2 is SVGIG (reference sequence). With V trimmed by 1 base and J by 1 base, 5 bases remained unmatched. The CDR3 spells CAWSGGAGGTDTQYF. The CDR3 region has the DNA TGTGCCTGGAGTGGGGGCGCGGGGGGCACAGATACGCAGTATTTT.

The rearrangement links TRBV7-9 to TRBJ2-7; 12 bases line up with TRBD2. This CDR3 is 14 amino acids long. Unmatched junction bases numbered 6, after V lost 5 bases and J lost 7 bases. In germline, CDR1 is SEHNR, CDR2 FQNEAQ (reference sequence). CDR3 amino acids: CASSHGLAGTEQYF. For the CDR3, the DNA is TGTGCCAGCAGCCACGGACTAGCGGGAACAGAGCAGTACTTC.

The V gene is TRBV5-4, the J gene TRBJ1-1; no reliable D call. V was clipped by 1 base and J by 3 bases, with 10 bases between them. The CDR3 extends over 14 amino acids. The V gene's germline CDR1 is SGHNT and CDR2 YYREEE (reference sequence). The CDR3 region has the DNA TGTGCCAGCAGCTTGAAGGGAGTGGACACTGAAGCTTTCTTT. It translates to CASSLKGVDTEAFF.

V is TRBV28 and J is TRBJ2-3, with D possibly matching TRBD1 (6 bases). Trimming shortened V by 6 bases and J by 3 bases, and 16 bases separated the two germline ends. The CDR3 runs 15 residues. CDR1 and CDR2 (germline): MDHEN, SYDVKM. The CDR3 DNA follows: TGTGCCAGCAGCGGATCAGGGGCTGGAACAGATACGCAGTATTTT. It is translated as CASSGSGAGTDTQYF.

CDR3 protein: CAWAPGQLATNEKLFF. In DNA, the CDR3 is TGTGCCTGGGCTCCGGGACAGCTTGCAACTAATGAAAAACTGTTTTTT. This sequence joins TRBV30 and TRBJ1-4; 7 nucleotides agree with TRBD1. The CDR3 is 16 residues long. The germline CDR1 and CDR2 sequences are GTSNPN and SVGIG (reference sequence). With V trimmed by 5 bases and J by 0 bases, 9 bases remained unmatched.